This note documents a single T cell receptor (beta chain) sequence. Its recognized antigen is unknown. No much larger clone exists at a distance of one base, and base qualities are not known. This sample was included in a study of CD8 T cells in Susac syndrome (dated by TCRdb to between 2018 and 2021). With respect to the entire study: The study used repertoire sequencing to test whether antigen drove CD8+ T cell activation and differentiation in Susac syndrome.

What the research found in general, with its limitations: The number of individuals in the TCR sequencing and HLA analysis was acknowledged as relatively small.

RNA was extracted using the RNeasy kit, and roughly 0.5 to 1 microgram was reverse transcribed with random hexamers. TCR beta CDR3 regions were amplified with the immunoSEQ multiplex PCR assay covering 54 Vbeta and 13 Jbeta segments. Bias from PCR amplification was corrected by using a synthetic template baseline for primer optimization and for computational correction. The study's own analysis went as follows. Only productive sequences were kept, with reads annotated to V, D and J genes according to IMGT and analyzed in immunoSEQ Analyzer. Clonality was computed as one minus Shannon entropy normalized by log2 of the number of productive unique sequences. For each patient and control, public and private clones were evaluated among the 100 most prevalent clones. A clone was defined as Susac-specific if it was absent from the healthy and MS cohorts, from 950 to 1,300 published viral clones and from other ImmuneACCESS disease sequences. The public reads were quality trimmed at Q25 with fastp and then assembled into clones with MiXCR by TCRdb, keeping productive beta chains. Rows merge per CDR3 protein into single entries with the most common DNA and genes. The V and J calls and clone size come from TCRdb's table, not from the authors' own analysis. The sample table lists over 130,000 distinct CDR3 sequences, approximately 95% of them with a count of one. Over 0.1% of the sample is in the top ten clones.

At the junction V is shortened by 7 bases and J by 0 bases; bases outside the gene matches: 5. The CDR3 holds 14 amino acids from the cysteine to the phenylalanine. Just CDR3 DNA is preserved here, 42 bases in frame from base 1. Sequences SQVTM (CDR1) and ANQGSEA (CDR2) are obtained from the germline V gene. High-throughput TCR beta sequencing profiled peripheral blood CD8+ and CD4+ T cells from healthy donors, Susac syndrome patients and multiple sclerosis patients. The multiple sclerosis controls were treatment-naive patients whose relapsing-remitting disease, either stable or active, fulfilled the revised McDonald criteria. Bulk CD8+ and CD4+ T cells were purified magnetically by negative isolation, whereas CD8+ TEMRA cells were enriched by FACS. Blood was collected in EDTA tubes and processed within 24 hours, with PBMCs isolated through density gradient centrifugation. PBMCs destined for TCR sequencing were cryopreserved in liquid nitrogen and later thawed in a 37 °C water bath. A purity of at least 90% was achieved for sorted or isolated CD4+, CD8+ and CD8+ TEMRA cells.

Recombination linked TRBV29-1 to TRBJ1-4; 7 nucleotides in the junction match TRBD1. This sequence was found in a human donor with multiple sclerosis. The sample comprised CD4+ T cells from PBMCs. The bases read TGCAGCGCTGGGGACAGAACAACTAATGAAAAACTGTTTTTT. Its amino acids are CSAGDRTTNEKLFF.